Sequencing of this T cell receptor (beta chain) was carried out in a study of blood T cell repertoires in COVID-19. In the study overall: The United States, Italy and Spain provided the acute and convalescent COVID-19 samples. PBMCs, B-cell-depleted T cells, or T cells provided the cDNA or gDNA that made up the material.

Germline CDR1 reads GTSNPN; CDR2 reads SVGIG (reference sequence). This CDR3 spans 16 amino acids. V shed 3 bases and J 5 bases; nucleotides not matched to a gene: 6. Seattle enrolled patients during active infection and tracked them longitudinally. Authors' analysis steps: Nucleated cell number was recorded as an estimate derived from reference gene primer amplification. This table comes from immunoSEQ multiplex PCR, and its TCRdb copy is limited to in-frame clones, with some not included. V, J and clone size reflect that table, while D and trimming were determined from the DNA. The table has a few hundred thousand clones, about 90% seen once.

The V gene is TRBV30, the J gene TRBJ2-3; TRBD2 aligns across 15 bases. The sequenced material came from peripheral blood. The clonotype originates from a woman aged 25 to 39 with COVID-19, enrolled during active disease. CDR3 residues: CAWSPGLAGGLDTQYF. CDR3 coding DNA: TGTGCCTGGAGCCCCGGACTAGCGGGAGGGTTAGATACGCAGTATTTT.